Below are 13 T cell receptor beta chains sequenced from a single sample in a study of blood T cell repertoires in COVID-19. Measured with immunoSEQ multiplex PCR; TCRdb has only the in-frame clones, and not every one. Of some 99,000 clones in the sample, around 84% were seen once. The source material was peripheral blood. Every receptor here comes from a woman aged 55-69 years in a cohort sampled during active or convalescent COVID-19.

The J gene is TRBJ1-5, the V gene TRBV18; perhaps TRBD1 as D (6 bases). V was pared by 3 bases and J by 2 bases, with 14 bases between. This CDR3 is built from 16 residues. The germline CDR1 and CDR2 sequences are KGHSH and LQKENI. CDR3 protein: CASSPVAQGGNQPQHF. In DNA form, the CDR3 reads TGTGCCAGCTCACCCGTAGCACAGGGCGGCAATCAGCCCCAGCATTTT.

The gene calls are TRBV24-1 and TRBJ2-1; 13 bases match TRBD2. Trimming at V came to 3 bases and at J to 14 bases, leaving 12 bases not matched to a gene. The CDR3 is 16 residues long. Germline CDR1 reads KGHDR; CDR2 reads SFDVKD. The CDR3 sequence: CATSDPRLAGGKRKFF. For the CDR3, the DNA is TGTGCCACCAGTGATCCCCGACTAGCGGGGGGAAAACGGAAGTTCTTC.

The chain couples TRBV6-5 to TRBJ1-4; D perhaps matches TRBD1 (6 bases). Between the trimmed V and J ends, which lost 6 bases and 0 bases, there was a span of 11 bases. CDR3 length equals 15 residues. Germline V gives CDR1 MNHEY, CDR2 SVGAGI. CDR3 loop: CASRLRGTTNEKLFF. CDR3 DNA sequence: TGTGCCAGCAGACTCAGGGGCACAACTAATGAAAAACTGTTTTTT.

The chain carries TRBV9 and TRBJ1-1; 7 positions agree with TRBD1. CDR3 length equals 13 residues. Germline CDR1 is SGDLS and CDR2 is YYNGEE. V shed 0 bases and J 8 bases; nucleotides not matched to a gene: 4. CDR3 DNA: TGTGCCAGCAGCGTAGTTCAGGGGGTCGAAGCTTTCTTT. Translated, it gives CASSVVQGVEAFF.

The chain links TRBV29-1 to TRBJ1-4; D not resolved. Germline V lookup: CDR1 SQVTM, CDR2 ANQGSEA. CDR3 length equals 13 residues. The V gene lost 4 bases and the J gene lost 8 bases, with 14 bases spanning the gap. The CDR3 is CSVGAGPREKLFF. The DNA of the CDR3 is TGCAGCGTTGGGGCGGGCCCAAGGGAAAAACTGTTTTTT.

Details on this clone: A junction boundary mismatches the germline segment, possibly from a read error. The chain recombines TRBV13 with TRBJ1-3; possible D gene TRBD1, 5 bases. Germline CDR1 and CDR2: PRHDT and FYEKMQ (reference sequence). The CDR3 contains 11 residues. In DNA form, the CDR3 reads TGTGCCAGCAGCTTAGCGACAGCTTGGGCCTTT. It yields the protein CASSLATAWAF.

The chain links TRBV10-2 to TRBJ2-1, with 9 bases aligning to TRBD2. The germline gives CDR1 WSHSY, CDR2 SAAADI. V gave up 3 bases and J gave up 7 bases; unmatched junction bases: 7. This CDR3 has 15 amino acids. CDR3 sequence reads: CASSDRGGRANEQFF. The CDR3 DNA reads as TGCGCCAGCAGTGATAGGGGCGGGAGGGCGAATGAGCAGTTCTTC.

The rearrangement uses TRBV4-1 and TRBJ2-1; the match to TRBD1 covers 8 bases. The J segment lost 4 bases and the V segment lost 4 bases, leaving 3 bases of the junction unmatched. This CDR3 comprises 14 residues. Germline V gene sequence: CDR1 MGHRA, CDR2 YSYEKL. The CDR3 DNA is TGCGCCAGCAGCCGCGGGACAGGATACAATGAGCAGTTCTTC. It codes for CASSRGTGYNEQFF.

The rearrangement uses TRBV11-1 and TRBJ2-2, with D perhaps TRBD1 (6 bases). CDR1 and CDR2 (germline): SGHAT, FQDESV (reference sequence). Trimming took off 5 bases at V and 11 bases at J, with 24 bases between the two ends. CDR3 length equals 16 residues. The CDR3 loop is CASSRTDPALTPELFF. The DNA for the CDR3 is TGTGCCAGCAGCCGGACAGACCCCGCGCTTACTCCCGAGCTGTTTTTT.

The rearrangement joins TRBV3-1 (or the pseudogene TRBV3-2) to TRBJ1-3; 7 bases are shared with TRBD1. V shed 4 bases, J shed 1 base, and the junction held 4 bases outside the gene matches. Germline V lookup: CDR1 LGHDT, CDR2 YNNKEL (reference sequence). The CDR3 has 15 residues. The CDR3 region is CASSPTGVSGNTIYF. The DNA for the CDR3 is TGTGCCAGCAGCCCTACAGGGGTGTCTGGAAACACCATATATTTT.

The V and J genes are TRBV28 and TRBJ2-3; TRBD1 agrees at 7 bases. This CDR3 contains 22 residues. Germline CDR1 and CDR2: MDHEN and SYDVKM. V dropped 2 bases and J dropped 2; count of bases not matched to a gene: 25. CDR3 loop: CASSLKAPAIQTGAHATDTQYF. In DNA form, the CDR3 reads TGTGCCAGCAGTTTAAAGGCCCCGGCCATCCAAACAGGGGCGCATGCCACAGATACGCAGTATTTT.

The chain combines TRBV7-3 with TRBJ2-3; D is perhaps TRBD1 (6 bases). This CDR3 has 15 amino acids. V shed 5 bases and J shed 0 bases, with 12 bases lying between them. From germline, CDR1 is SGHTA and CDR2 FQGTGA. The CDR3 nucleotides read TGTGCCAGCAGCCGAGGGGGAATCAGCACAGATACGCAGTATTTT. Protein: CASSRGGISTDTQYF.

The rearrangement uses TRBV29-1 and TRBJ2-7; TRBD2 matches 11 bases. The germline V gene encodes CDR1 SQVTM and CDR2 ANQGSEA. The CDR3 spans 14 residues. The V segment lost 5 bases and the J segment 5 bases; nucleotides outside the gene matches: 8. CDR3 sequence (DNA): TGCAGCGTTTCCGTAGCGGGAGGGCCGCACGAGCAGTACTTC. Encoded protein: CSVSVAGGPHEQYF.